The next 28 T cell receptor beta chains were all read from a single sample in a study of T cell responses to AZD1222 COVID-19 vaccine. Libraries were prepared by immunoSEQ multiplex PCR; TCRdb keeps only in-frame clonotypes and omits some of them. The repertoire consists of about 82,000 clones, with 70% to 90% occurring once and the leading ten covering 12%. Sequencing was performed on peripheral blood, taken 28 days after the second AZD1222 dose. The receptor set was obtained from an adult who received the AZD1222 COVID-19 vaccine.

The CDR3 region has the DNA TGTGCCAGCAGTTTATTAGGGGGGAGCTCTGGAAACACCATATATTTT. It is translated as CASSLLGGSSGNTIYF. The chain has TRBV27 and TRBJ1-3; D perhaps matches TRBD1 (6 bases). Looked up from germline, CDR1 is MNHEY and CDR2 is SMNVEV (reference sequence). The V and J ends lost 1 base and 0 bases respectively, with 10 bases between them. CDR3 size: 16 residues.

The genes are TRBV6-6 and TRBJ1-4, with D unresolved. This CDR3 has 14 amino acids. Trimming pared 6 bases from V and 3 bases from J, leaving 11 bases between. Germline V gene data show CDR1 as MNHNY and CDR2 as SVGAGI (reference sequence). CDR3 DNA: TGTGCCAGCAGGATGGGCGGAGCTAATGAAAAACTGTTTTTT. This translates into CASRMGGANEKLFF.

This clone was recorded once. The J gene is TRBJ2-7, the V gene TRBV3-1 (or the pseudogene TRBV3-2); TRBD2 is a possible D gene (6 bases). Trimming took 5 bases from V and 8 from J, leaving 19 bases between them. Germline V lookup: CDR1 LGHDT, CDR2 YNNKEL (reference sequence). The CDR3 covers 14 residues. The CDR3 region has the DNA TGTGCCAGCAGCTTCGGACGGGACTCTCGACAGCAGTACTTC. This sequence encodes CASSFGRDSRQQYF.

The V and J genes are TRBV2 and TRBJ2-7, with D possibly being TRBD1 (6 bases). The CDR3 contains 13 residues. Per the germline V gene, CDR1 is SNHLY and CDR2 is FYNNEI. Trimming cost V 8 bases and J 2 bases, with 13 bases left between them. CDR3 sequence reads: CASQTGQTYEQYV. In DNA, the CDR3 is TGTGCCAGCCAGACAGGACAAACCTACGAGCAGTACGTC.

This sequence joins TRBV5-1 and TRBJ2-3; tentative D call: TRBD2 (6 bases). Germline values: CDR1 SGHRS, CDR2 YFSETQ. Between the trimmed V and J ends, which lost 0 bases and 3 bases, there was a span of 8 bases. The CDR3 has 14 amino acids. The CDR3 nucleotides read TGCGCCAGCAGCTTGGGCGGGGAGACAGATACGCAGTATTTT. Translated: CASSLGGETDTQYF.

The genes are TRBV7-9 and TRBJ2-1; 8 bases are a match to TRBD2. Looked up from germline, CDR1 is SEHNR and CDR2 is FQNEAQ (reference sequence). V dropped 7 bases and J dropped 6; count of bases not matched to a gene: 8. There are 14 residues in the CDR3. The CDR3 region has the DNA TGTGCCAGCATCTCGGGGGGGCCCTTCAATGAGCAGTTCTTC. Translation: CASISGGPFNEQFF. The full variable domain, rest sourced from reference TRBV7-9 and TRBJ2-1, is DTGVSQNPRHKITKRGQNVTFRCDPISEHNRLYWYRQTLGQGPEFLTYFQNEAQLEKSRLLSDRFSAERPKGSFSTLEIQRTEQGDSAMYLCASISGGPFNEQFFGPGTRLTVL.

V is TRBV28 and J is TRBJ1-4, with a weak D call TRBD1 (5 bases). Germline V gene sequence: CDR1 MDHEN, CDR2 SYDVKM. Deletions cut 4 bases from V and 7 bases from J, with 16 bases between. The CDR3 length is 15 residues. The CDR3 spells CASSSPGPKAEKLFF. Here the CDR3 DNA reads TGTGCCAGCAGTTCACCGGGACCCAAGGCTGAAAAACTGTTTTTT.

The chain recombines TRBV19 with TRBJ1-2, with no clear D. V was clipped by 3 bases and J by 0 bases, with 8 bases between them. The length of the CDR3 is 14 residues. CDR1 and CDR2 from the germline V gene are LNHDA and SQIVND (reference sequence). This chain's CDR3 is CASSMFGANYGYTF. The DNA for the CDR3 is TGTGCCAGTAGTATGTTCGGGGCTAACTATGGCTACACCTTC.

The chain couples TRBV27 to TRBJ2-4; maybe TRBD2 (7 bases). From germline, CDR1 is MNHEY and CDR2 SMNVEV (reference sequence). Trimming took 2 bases from V and 6 from J, leaving 14 bases between them. The CDR3 loop spans 15 amino acids. The CDR3 sequence: CASSLRGGAGNIQYF. The CDR3 DNA reads as TGTGCCAGCAGTTTAAGGGGGGGGGCTGGAAACATTCAGTACTTC.

The rearrangement links TRBV19 to TRBJ2-1, with TRBD1 matching 9 bases. V was clipped by 3 bases and J by 3 bases; unmatched bases: 6. The CDR3 spans 16 residues. The germline V gene has CDR1 LNHDA and CDR2 SQIVND (reference sequence). The CDR3 DNA is TGTGCCAGTAGTATTACCGACAGGGGGGACTACAATGAGCAGTTCTTC. This codes for CASSITDRGDYNEQFF. The full variable domain, with the rest looked up from reference TRBV19 and TRBJ2-1, is DGGITQSPKYLFRKEGQNVTLSCEQNLNHDAMYWYRQDPGQGLRLIYYSQIVNDFQKGDIAEGYSVSREKKESFPLTVTSAQKNPTAFYLCASSITDRGDYNEQFFGPGTRLTVL.

The chain links TRBV4-2 to TRBJ1-4; possibly TRBD1 for D (6 bases). The CDR3 length is 15 residues. Trimming removed 5 bases at V and 8 bases at J, with 18 bases between. Germline CDR1 is LGHNA and CDR2 is YNFKEQ. The CDR3 loop is CASSAPGQGGEKLFF. The CDR3 bases are TGTGCCAGCAGCGCACCGGGACAAGGTGGAGAAAAACTGTTTTTT.

CDR3 coding DNA: TGTGCCAGCAGCAAGACTAATCTGCAGCCCCAGCATTTT. Its translation: CASSKTNLQPQHF. The J gene is TRBJ1-5, the V gene TRBV11-3, with D unresolved. CDR1 is SGHNT and CDR2 is YENEEA in the germline V gene. V lost 5 bases to trimming and J lost 7 bases, with 12 bases between them. The CDR3 covers 13 residues.

The chain carries TRBV28 and TRBJ1-6; D might be TRBD1 (5 bases). The CDR3 is made up of 14 amino acids. Trimming took 6 bases from V and 8 from J, leaving 14 bases between them. Germline CDR1 and CDR2: MDHEN and SYDVKM. CDR3 nucleotide sequence: TGTGCCAGCAGACGTGGGGGGACTTATTCACCCCTCCACTTT. This gives the protein CASRRGGTYSPLHF.

V gene TRBV6-5 combines with J gene TRBJ1-5; 7 bases line up with TRBD1. This CDR3 region has 15 residues. Germline CDR1 reads MNHEY; CDR2 reads SVGAGI. Unmatched junction bases numbered 8, after V lost 4 bases and J lost 5 bases. For the CDR3, the DNA is TGTGCCAGCAGTTCCACAGGGGACTCCTATCAGCCCCAGCATTTT. Translated, it gives CASSSTGDSYQPQHF.

This clone has a handful of counts. CDR3 in DNA: TGTGCCAGCAGTGAAATAGCGTTCTCTGGAAACACCATATATTTT. It specifies CASSEIAFSGNTIYF. V and J are TRBV2 and TRBJ1-3; D unclear. With 2 bases removed from V and 0 bases from J, the gap between germline ends came to 8 bases. Germline CDR1 reads SNHLY; CDR2 reads FYNNEI. The CDR3 consists of 15 residues.

The chain carries TRBV9 and TRBJ2-2, with TRBD2 identical over 9 bases. Per germline, CDR1 SGDLS and CDR2 YYNGEE. Germline trimming cut 7 bases from V and 7 bases from J; bases unmatched to any gene: 8. The CDR3 contains 14 residues. This chain's CDR3 is CASDEGLAGGELFF. In DNA form, the CDR3 reads TGTGCCAGCGACGAGGGACTAGCCGGCGGGGAGCTGTTTTTT.

V and J are TRBV7-9 and TRBJ1-2; weak D call: TRBD1 (6 bases). The CDR3 totals 11 residues. Trimming removed 4 bases at V and 7 bases at J, with 7 bases between. The V gene's germline CDR1 is SEHNR and CDR2 FQNEAQ (reference sequence). Here the CDR3 DNA reads TGTGCCAGCAGCTCAGGGGTTGGCTACACCTTC. It is translated as CASSSGVGYTF.

This clone appeared once. The V gene is TRBV9, the J gene TRBJ2-7; 11 bases line up with TRBD2. Germline CDR1 SGDLS, CDR2 YYNGEE. With V trimmed by 3 bases and J by 7 bases, 9 bases remained unmatched. The CDR3 extends over 15 amino acids. The CDR3 is CASSAQLAGVGEQYF. The CDR3 nucleotides read TGTGCCAGCAGCGCTCAACTAGCGGGAGTAGGGGAGCAGTACTTC.

The rearrangement joins TRBV6-5 to TRBJ1-1; a weak D match, TRBD1 (5 bases). V was cut by 5 bases and J by 11 bases, with 15 bases left in between. This CDR3 spans 12 amino acids. Germline CDR1 MNHEY, CDR2 SVGAGI. This CDR3 is CASSTELRGAFF. The CDR3, as DNA: TGTGCCAGCAGTACGGAACTCCGGGGGGCTTTCTTT.

The chain has TRBV7-3 and TRBJ2-1; 10 bases map to TRBD2. Germline CDR1 and CDR2: SGHTA and FQGTGA. This CDR3 region has 17 residues. V shed 5 bases, J shed 0 bases, and the junction held 7 bases outside the gene matches. CDR3 coding DNA: TGTGCCAGCAGCCCTTCTAGCGGGGGATACTCCTACAATGAGCAGTTCTTC. Protein product: CASSPSSGGYSYNEQFF. The full variable domain, completed using reference TRBV7-3 and TRBJ2-1, is GAGVSQTPSNKVTEKGKYVELRCDPISGHTALYWYRQSLGQGPEFLIYFQGTGAADDSGLPNDRFFAVRPEGSVSTLKIQRTERGDSAVYLCASSPSSGGYSYNEQFFGPGTRLTVL.

CDR3 residues: CASSEYAQRNTIYF. The CDR3 DNA sequence: TGTGCCAGCAGTGAATATGCCCAGAGAAACACCATATATTTT. The chain uses TRBV25-1 and TRBJ1-3, with no clear D. V was pared by 0 bases and J by 5 bases, with 8 bases between. The germline gives CDR1 MGHDK, CDR2 SYGVNS. The CDR3 totals 14 residues.

The chain combines TRBV11-3 with TRBJ2-5, with a tentative D call TRBD2 (7 bases). The length of the CDR3 is 20 residues. The V end lost 1 base, the J end lost 2 bases, and 26 bases lay between the germline ends. Germline lookup yields CDR1 SGHNT and CDR2 YENEEA. Here the CDR3 reads CASSLGMAGALSGLQETQYF. The CDR3 DNA sequence: TGTGCCAGCAGCTTAGGGATGGCGGGGGCCCTATCAGGCTTACAAGAGACCCAGTACTTC.

The rearrangement links TRBV6-5 to TRBJ2-3; D is perhaps TRBD2 (6 bases). The germline V gene has CDR1 MNHEY and CDR2 SVGAGI. Trimming shortened V by 5 bases and J by 2 bases, and 14 bases separated the two germline ends. The CDR3 spans 15 residues. The CDR3, as DNA: TGTGCCAGCAGTCTAGGACTACTATTCACAGATACGCAGTATTTT. This encodes CASSLGLLFTDTQYF.

This rearrangement joins TRBV5-1 to TRBJ2-7; 15 bases fit TRBD2. V was clipped by 0 bases and J by 12 bases; unmatched bases: 4. The V gene's germline CDR1 is SGHRS and CDR2 YFSETQ. The CDR3 runs 14 residues. This CDR3 reads CASSLAGTSGGRYV. Written as DNA, the CDR3 is TGCGCCAGCAGCTTGGCCGGGACTAGCGGGGGGCGGTACGTC.

This clone was seen once. CDR3 DNA: TGTGCCAGCAGTTACCGTAGCGGGCCCGGGACCCAGTACTTC. Amino acid sequence: CASSYRSGPGTQYF. This chain links TRBV6-5 with TRBJ2-5; TRBD2 matches 7 bases. The CDR3 is made up of 14 amino acids. With 2 bases clipped from V and 7 bases from J, the junction kept 7 bases outside the gene matches. Germline loops: CDR1 MNHEY, CDR2 SVGAGI.

The chain links TRBV14 to TRBJ2-5, with 7 nucleotides matching TRBD1. Germline CDR1 is SGHDN and CDR2 is FVKESK. The CDR3 consists of 14 residues. Trimming cost V 3 bases and J 2 bases; bases outside gene matches: 3. The CDR3 reads CASSQGQIQETQYF. The CDR3, as DNA: TGTGCCAGCAGCCAGGGACAGATACAAGAGACCCAGTACTTC.

The V gene is TRBV28, the J gene TRBJ2-3; 9 bases are a match to TRBD1. CDR1 and CDR2 (germline): MDHEN, SYDVKM. The CDR3 is made up of 14 amino acids. The J segment lost 5 bases and the V segment lost 2 bases, leaving 2 bases of the junction unmatched. CDR3 amino acids: CASSLRTGVDTQYF. CDR3 in DNA: TGTGCCAGCAGTTTACGGACAGGGGTAGATACGCAGTATTTT.

The rearrangement uses TRBV5-6 and TRBJ2-6; D gene uncertain. The germline CDR1 and CDR2 sequences are SGHDT and YYEEEE. Deletions cut 4 bases from V and 3 bases from J, with 20 bases between. CDR3 size: 18 residues. The CDR3 reads CASSPSGLGLGGANVLTF. CDR3 in DNA: TGTGCCAGCAGCCCGTCCGGGCTAGGCCTAGGTGGGGCCAACGTCCTGACTTTC. The full variable domain, completed using reference TRBV5-6 and TRBJ2-6, is DAGVTQSPTHLIKTRGQQVTLRCSPKSGHDTVSWYQQALGQGPQFIFQYYEEEERQRGNFPDRFSGHQFPNYSSELNVNALLLGDSALYLCASSPSGLGLGGANVLTFGAGSRLTVL.